This entry concerns a single TCR beta chain. The source of the sample is a study of blood T cell repertoires in COVID-19. TCRdb's copy holds only in-frame clones and misses some; the assay was immunoSEQ multiplex PCR. The sample contains approximately 60,000 clones, approximately 80% of which appear only once. This CDR3 is built from 14 residues. The TCR comes from a man older than 75 with acute or convalescent COVID-19. The sequenced sample consisted of peripheral blood. V usage is TRBV21-1 and J usage is TRBJ1-2; the table calls TRBD1, which could not be checked here. TRBV21-1 is a pseudogene segment. For the CDR3, the DNA is TGTGCCAGCAGTGATAGGACAGGGGACTATGGCTACACCTTC. Protein sequence: CASSDRTGDYGYTF.